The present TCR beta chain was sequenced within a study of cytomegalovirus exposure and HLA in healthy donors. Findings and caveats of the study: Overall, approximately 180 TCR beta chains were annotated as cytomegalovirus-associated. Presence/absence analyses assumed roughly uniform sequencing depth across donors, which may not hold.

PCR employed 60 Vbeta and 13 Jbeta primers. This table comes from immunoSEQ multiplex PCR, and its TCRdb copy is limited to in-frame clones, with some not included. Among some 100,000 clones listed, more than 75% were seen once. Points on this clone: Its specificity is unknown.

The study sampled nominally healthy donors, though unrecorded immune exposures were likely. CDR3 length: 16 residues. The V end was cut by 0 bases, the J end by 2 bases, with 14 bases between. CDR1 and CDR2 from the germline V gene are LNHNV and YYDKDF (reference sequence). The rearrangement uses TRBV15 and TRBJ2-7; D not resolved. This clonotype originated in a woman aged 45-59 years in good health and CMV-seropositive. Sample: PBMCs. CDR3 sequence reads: CATSRDQGTIAYEQYF. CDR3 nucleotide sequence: TGTGCCACCAGCAGAGATCAAGGAACTATAGCCTACGAGCAGTACTTC.